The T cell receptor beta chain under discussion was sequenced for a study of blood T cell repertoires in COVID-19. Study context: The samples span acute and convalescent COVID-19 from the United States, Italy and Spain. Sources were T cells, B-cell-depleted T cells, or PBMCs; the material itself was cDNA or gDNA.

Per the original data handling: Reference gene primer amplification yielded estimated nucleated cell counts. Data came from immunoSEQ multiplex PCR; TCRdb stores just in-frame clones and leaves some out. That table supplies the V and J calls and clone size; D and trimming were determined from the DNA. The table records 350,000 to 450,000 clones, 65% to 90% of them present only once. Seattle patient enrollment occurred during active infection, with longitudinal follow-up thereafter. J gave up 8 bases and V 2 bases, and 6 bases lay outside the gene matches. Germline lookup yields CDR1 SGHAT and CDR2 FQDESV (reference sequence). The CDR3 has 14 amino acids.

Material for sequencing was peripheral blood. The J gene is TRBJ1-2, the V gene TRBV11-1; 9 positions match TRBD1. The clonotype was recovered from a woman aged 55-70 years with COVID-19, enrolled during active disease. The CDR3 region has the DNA TGTGCCAGCAGCTTAAAACAGGGGGCCGGGGGCTACACCTTC. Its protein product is CASSLKQGAGGYTF. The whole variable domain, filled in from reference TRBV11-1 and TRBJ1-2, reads EAEVAQSPRYKITEKSQAVAFWCDPISGHATLYWYRQILGQGPELLVQFQDESVVDDSQLPKDRFSAERLKGVDSTLKIQPAELGDSAMYLCASSLKQGAGGYTFGSGTRLTVV.